These 8 T cell receptor beta chains were all obtained from the same sample, sequenced in a study of early T cells in non-severe SARS-CoV-2 infection. In TCRdb, the 5' RACE reads were re-called with MiXCR into one record per CDR3 protein. This sample carries 70,000 to 75,000 distinct CDR3 sequences, 9.5% to 15% of them seen once, and the ten largest clones take about 4.5%. Sequencing was carried out using whole blood. Receptors were obtained from an adult who was a healthcare worker with PCR-confirmed SARS-CoV-2 infection or an uninfected control (not recorded which).

The J gene is TRBJ1-6, the V gene TRBV5-1; 7 nucleotides match TRBD1. The J segment lost 7 bases and the V segment lost 2 bases, leaving 6 bases of the junction unmatched. The V gene's germline CDR1 is SGHRS and CDR2 YFSETQ. The CDR3 length is 15 residues. The CDR3 DNA follows: TGCGCCAGCAGCTTAGACAGGGTGGCGAATTCACCCCTCCACTTT. Its translation: CASSLDRVANSPLHF.

The chain's CDR3 is CASSFGRVNTGELFF. The CDR3 DNA follows: TGTGCCAGCAGTTTCGGTCGGGTGAACACCGGGGAGCTGTTTTTT. V gene TRBV12-3 or TRBV12-4 combines with J gene TRBJ2-2; D gene unclear. This CDR3 contains 15 residues. Trimming pared 3 bases from V and 1 base from J, leaving 9 bases between.

This clonotype was observed many times. The V gene is TRBV4-1, the J gene TRBJ2-5; TRBD2 matches at 10 bases. The germline CDR1 and CDR2 sequences are MGHRA and YSYEKL. CDR3 size: 15 residues. With 1 base clipped from V and 3 bases from J, the junction kept 2 bases outside the gene matches. CDR3 nucleotide sequence: TGCGCCAGCAGCCAAGTCCTAGCGGGAGAAGAGACCCAGTACTTC. Protein sequence: CASSQVLAGEETQYF.

This clonotype was counted ten times or more. The rearrangement joins TRBV19 to TRBJ2-3, with 12 positions matching TRBD2. With 5 bases clipped from V and 5 bases from J, the junction kept 17 bases outside the gene matches. This CDR3 spans 19 amino acids. The germline gives CDR1 LNHDA, CDR2 SQIVND (reference sequence). CDR3 bases: TGTGCCAGTAGTCACCAGACTAGCGGGAGCGTCGGCCAGAAAGATACGCAGTATTTT. Amino acid sequence: CASSHQTSGSVGQKDTQYF. Full variable domain (remainder filled in from reference TRBV19 and TRBJ2-3): DGGITQSPKYLFRKEGQNVTLSCEQNLNHDAMYWYRQDPGQGLRLIYYSQIVNDFQKGDIAEGYSVSREKKESFPLTVTSAQKNPTAFYLCASSHQTSGSVGQKDTQYFGPGTRLTVL.

The genes are TRBV12-3 or TRBV12-4 and TRBJ2-7; D uncertain. This CDR3 region has 14 residues. V shed 3 bases and J shed 3 bases, with 12 bases lying between them. Here the CDR3 reads CASSFQPDGYEQYF. The CDR3 DNA follows: TGTGCCAGCAGTTTTCAGCCCGACGGCTACGAGCAGTACTTC.

The V and J genes are TRBV7-6 and TRBJ2-5; D gene uncertain. Germline CDR1 SGHVS, CDR2 FNYEAQ. This CDR3 has 12 residues. The ends were cut back, 3 bases at V and 4 bases at J, with 6 bases in the middle. The CDR3 DNA is TGTGCCAGCAGCTTCTCGCGAGAGACCCAGTACTTC. Protein: CASSFSRETQYF.

This clonotype was observed at least ten times. The V gene is TRBV10-3, the J gene TRBJ1-1; 7 nucleotides agree with TRBD1. Germline assignment: CDR1 ENHRY and CDR2 SYGVKD. V shed 4 bases, J shed 4 bases, and the junction held 0 bases outside the gene matches. The CDR3 contains 12 residues. The CDR3 DNA follows: TGTGCCATCAGTGGGGACAGCACTGAAGCTTTCTTT. Translation: CAISGDSTEAFF.

This clonotype was counted only a few times. The chain employs TRBV2 and TRBJ2-1, with D tentatively TRBD1 (6 bases). V lost 6 bases to trimming and J lost 3 bases, with 9 bases between them. Per the germline V gene, CDR1 is SNHLY and CDR2 is FYNNEI. The CDR3 consists of 13 residues. CDR3 in amino acids: CASSDRFYNEQFF. The CDR3 region has the DNA TGTGCCAGCAGCGACAGGTTCTACAATGAGCAGTTCTTC.